These 25 T cell receptor beta chains came from one sample sequenced in a study of STAT5B mutations in CD4+ large granular lymphocyte leukemia. This table comes from immunoSEQ multiplex PCR, and its TCRdb copy is limited to in-frame clones, with some not included. The sample lists under 40,000 clones, nearly 80% occurring once. Sequencing used CD4+ T cells from blood buffy coats. Receptors originate from a human donor in good health.

The chain joins TRBV10-3 to TRBJ2-5; D remains ambiguous. The V end lost 2 bases, the J end lost 0 bases, and 4 bases lay between the germline ends. CDR3 length equals 13 residues. Germline V gene sequence: CDR1 ENHRY, CDR2 SYGVKD. This CDR3 is CAISEGYQETQYF. The CDR3 bases are TGTGCCATCAGTGAGGGGTACCAAGAGACCCAGTACTTC.

The chain couples TRBV6-6 to TRBJ2-2, with TRBD2 as a possible D gene (7 bases). With 5 bases removed from V and 5 bases from J, the gap between germline ends came to 15 bases. CDR3 length: 15 residues. Germline assignment: CDR1 MNHNY and CDR2 SVGAGI (reference sequence). The CDR3 DNA is TGTGCCAGCAGTCGGACTAGGGGGGATACCGGGGAGCTGTTTTTT. Translating gives CASSRTRGDTGELFF.

The rearrangement links TRBV7-8 to TRBJ1-5; maybe TRBD1 (5 bases). In germline, CDR1 is SGHVS, CDR2 FQNEAQ. Trimming removed 1 base from V and 4 bases from J, with 14 bases in between. The CDR3 has 16 residues. CDR3 in DNA: TGTGCCAGCAGCTTAGGAGGGGCTGACCTAAATCAGCCCCAGCATTTT. Protein sequence: CASSLGGADLNQPQHF.

The gene calls are TRBV6-5 and TRBJ1-1; D not certain. Germline V gene lookup returns CDR1 MNHEY and CDR2 SVGAGI. This CDR3 is 13 amino acids long. Trimming cost V 8 bases and J 0 bases, with 10 bases left between them. CDR3 sequence (DNA): TGTGCCAGCTCCCCACCGATGAACACTGAAGCTTTCTTT. This translates into CASSPPMNTEAFF.

This chain joins TRBV2 and TRBJ1-3; D uncertain. The CDR3 runs to 15 residues. Germline V CDR1 and CDR2: SNHLY, FYNNEI. The V and J ends lost 5 bases and 3 bases respectively, with 14 bases between them. CDR3: CASSPNTGRGNTIYF. The CDR3, as DNA: TGTGCCAGCAGTCCCAATACGGGCCGTGGAAACACCATATATTTT. Filled out from reference TRBV2 and TRBJ1-3, the complete variable domain reads EPEVTQTPSHQVTQMGQEVILRCVPISNHLYFYWYRQILGQKVEFLVSFYNNEISEKSEIFDDQFSVERPDGSNFTLKIRSTKLEDSAMYFCASSPNTGRGNTIYFGEGSWLTVV.

The V gene is TRBV28, the J gene TRBJ2-7, with 7 bases lining up with TRBD2. Germline CDR1 reads MDHEN; CDR2 reads SYDVKM. The CDR3 runs 16 residues. The CDR3, as DNA: TGTGCTGCGGGAAGCGGGGCCTCGACAAACCTCTACGAGCAGTACTTC. Translating gives CAAGSGASTNLYEQYF.

The CDR3 DNA reads TGCGCCAGCAGCCCCGAAGTGGGCTATGGCTACACCTTC. As protein: CASSPEVGYGYTF. The rearrangement joins TRBV4-3 to TRBJ1-2; D call uncertain. CDR3 length equals 13 residues. V was shortened by 4 bases and J by 4 bases, with 10 bases between the two germline ends. CDR1 is LGHNA, CDR2 YSLEER, per germline.

The rearrangement joins TRBV14 to TRBJ2-2; D remains ambiguous. Trimming pared 4 bases from V and 1 base from J, leaving 10 bases between. CDR3 size: 15 residues. Germline assignment: CDR1 SGHDN and CDR2 FVKESK. The CDR3 spells CASSLEAGNTGELFF. CDR3 sequence (DNA): TGTGCCAGCAGCCTCGAGGCAGGGAACACCGGGGAGCTGTTTTTT.

This chain connects TRBV27 to TRBJ2-3; 7 bases are shared with TRBD2. CDR1 and CDR2 from the germline V gene are MNHEY and SMNVEV (reference sequence). The CDR3 extends over 14 amino acids. Trimming removed 5 bases from V and 5 bases from J; junction bases left unmatched: 7. CDR3 protein: CASSPLSGEDTQYF. The CDR3 region has the DNA TGTGCCAGCAGTCCATTAAGCGGGGAAGATACGCAGTATTTT.

The gene calls are TRBV9 and TRBJ2-6; TRBD1 matches at 11 bases. The V gene's germline CDR1 is SGDLS and CDR2 YYNGEE. V was clipped by 4 bases and J by 2 bases; unmatched bases: 2. The CDR3 extends over 16 amino acids. DNA for the CDR3: TGTGCCAGCAGCACGGGACAGGGGGCTGGGGCCAACGTCCTGACTTTC. Amino acids: CASSTGQGAGANVLTF. Variable domain in full (rest from reference TRBV9 and TRBJ2-6): DSGVTQTPKHLITATGQRVTLRCSPRSGDLSVYWYQQSLDQGLQFLIQYYNGEERAKGNILERFSAQQFPDLHSELNLSSLELGDSALYFCASSTGQGAGANVLTFGAGSRLTVL.

The V and J genes are TRBV7-3 and TRBJ1-2; no clear D. The V gene lost 4 bases and the J gene lost 2 bases, with 11 bases spanning the gap. The CDR3 contains 14 residues. Germline-derived CDR1 and CDR2 are SGHTA and FQGTGA. CDR3 region: CASSSGPGNYGYTF. CDR3 DNA sequence: TGTGCCAGCAGCTCCGGTCCGGGGAACTATGGCTACACCTTC.

The V gene is TRBV7-9, the J gene TRBJ1-5; D is undetermined. This CDR3 has 15 residues. Trimming removed 3 bases from V and 2 bases from J, with 11 bases in between. Germline V gene sequence: CDR1 SEHNR, CDR2 FQNEAQ (reference sequence). CDR3 DNA: TGTGCCAGCAGCTTGGCAGGTAGAGGCAATCAGCCCCAGCATTTT. This translates into CASSLAGRGNQPQHF.

This chain links TRBV19 with TRBJ1-2; tentatively, D is TRBD1 (5 bases). The CDR3 sequence is 16 residues long. Trimming cost V 0 bases and J 4 bases, with 15 bases left between them. CDR1 and CDR2 (germline): LNHDA, SQIVND (reference sequence). CDR3 amino acids: CASSIDHSRQGYGYTF. CDR3 nucleotides: TGTGCCAGTAGTATAGATCATTCGCGGCAGGGCTATGGCTACACCTTC.

This clone was counted once. The chain combines TRBV4-1 with TRBJ2-5; D assignment may be TRBD1 or TRBD2 (6 bases each). There are 16 residues in the CDR3. In germline, CDR1 is MGHRA, CDR2 YSYEKL. The V end was cut by 0 bases, the J end by 6 bases, with 17 bases between. The CDR3 spells CASSQDIGTRGQTQYF. CDR3 DNA: TGCGCCAGCAGCCAAGATATCGGGACCCGGGGGCAGACCCAGTACTTC.

The chain combines TRBV7-2 with TRBJ2-5, with 8 positions matching TRBD2. This CDR3 region has 13 residues. The V gene end was trimmed by 5 bases and the J gene end by 5 bases; junction bases not matched to a gene: 4. CDR1 is SGHTA and CDR2 is FQGNSA in the germline V gene. CDR3 in amino acids: CASSLSGEETQYF. The CDR3 nucleotides are TGTGCCAGCAGCCTTAGCGGGGAGGAGACCCAGTACTTC.

The chain employs TRBV25-1 and TRBJ1-1; no definite D call. The ends were cut back, 2 bases at V and 3 bases at J, with 10 bases in the middle. Germline lookup yields CDR1 MGHDK and CDR2 SYGVNS. The CDR3 is made up of 14 amino acids. CDR3 coding DNA: TGTGCCAGCAGTGAACGACTCGGGGACACTGAAGCTTTCTTT. Amino acid sequence: CASSERLGDTEAFF.

The chain combines TRBV7-6 with TRBJ1-1; D remains ambiguous. V lost 3 bases, J lost 2 bases, and 7 bases lay in between. Germline V gene sequence: CDR1 SGHVS, CDR2 FNYEAQ. The CDR3 runs 13 residues. CDR3 DNA sequence: TGTGCCAGCAGCTTTGAGGAAAACACTGAAGCTTTCTTT. Residues: CASSFEENTEAFF.

The chain combines TRBV27 with TRBJ1-6; TRBD1 matches 9 bases. The CDR3 covers 16 residues. The V gene end was trimmed by 6 bases and the J gene end by 9 bases; junction bases not matched to a gene: 12. Germline CDR1 reads MNHEY; CDR2 reads SMNVEV (reference sequence). CDR3 in DNA: TGTGCCAGCAGACCCCTGGACAGGGGTTTGTTTTCACCCCTCCACTTT. This encodes CASRPLDRGLFSPLHF.

The chain employs TRBV10-2 and TRBJ1-3; D uncertain. CDR3 length: 14 amino acids. Trimming removed 7 bases from V and 4 bases from J, with 14 bases in between. Germline values: CDR1 WSHSY, CDR2 SAAADI. The CDR3 loop is CASTGRRSGNTIYF. CDR3 sequence (DNA): TGCGCCAGCACAGGCCGACGGAGCGGAAACACCATATATTTT.

The chain links TRBV10-3 to TRBJ1-5; D remains unclear. CDR1 and CDR2 from the germline V gene are ENHRY and SYGVKD. Trimming pared 6 bases from V and 2 bases from J, leaving 11 bases between. The CDR3 runs 14 residues. The CDR3 region has the DNA TGTGCCATCAGCGGCAGTTTGGGCAATCAGCCCCAGCATTTT. The encoded protein is CAISGSLGNQPQHF.

J is TRBJ2-3 and V is TRBV14; D may be TRBD1 or TRBD2 (5 bases each). Germline loops: CDR1 SGHDN, CDR2 FVKESK. The length of the CDR3 is 13 residues. The V end was cut by 1 base, the J end by 9 bases, with 11 bases between. CDR3 amino acids: CASSQVGEPTQYF. Here the CDR3 DNA reads TGTGCCAGCAGCCAAGTGGGGGAACCCACGCAGTATTTT. The full variable domain, completed using reference TRBV14 and TRBJ2-3, is EAGVTQFPSHSVIEKGQTVTLRCDPISGHDNLYWYRRVMGKEIKFLLHFVKESKQDESGMPNNRFLAERTGGTYSTLKVQPAELEDSGVYFCASSQVGEPTQYFGPGTRLTVL.

This clone has only a few counts. The J gene is TRBJ1-6, the V gene TRBV15; D is ambiguous. The V end was cut by 0 bases, the J end by 7 bases, with 10 bases between. Germline CDR1 reads LNHNV; CDR2 reads YYDKDF (reference sequence). The CDR3 has 15 amino acids. The CDR3 coding sequence is TGTGCCACCAGCAGAGAACCGGGTTTGAATTCACCCCTCCACTTT. The encoded protein is CATSREPGLNSPLHF.

The V call is TRBV6-6, the J call TRBJ2-1; D possibly corresponds to TRBD2 (6 bases). V lost 0 bases and J 4 bases, leaving 10 bases between the germline ends. The CDR3 contains 15 residues. Per germline, CDR1 MNHNY and CDR2 SVGAGI (reference sequence). CDR3 nucleotide sequence: TGTGCCAGCAGTTACTCGAGTCGGGGGTACAATGAGCAGTTCTTC. Its protein is CASSYSSRGYNEQFF.

The chain couples TRBV5-1 to TRBJ2-2, with 9 bases lining up with TRBD1. V gave up 1 base and J gave up 0 bases; unmatched junction bases: 4. This CDR3 comprises 17 residues. Per germline, CDR1 SGHRS and CDR2 YFSETQ. The CDR3 DNA follows: TGCGCCAGCAGCTTGATTACAGGGGGCCCGAACACCGGGGAGCTGTTTTTT. Encoded protein: CASSLITGGPNTGELFF.

The CDR3 nucleotides are TGTGCCAGCAGTTTATCGGGAGGGAATCAGCCCCAGCATTTT. Translated: CASSLSGGNQPQHF. The chain links TRBV28 to TRBJ1-5, with D uncertain. Germline assignment: CDR1 MDHEN and CDR2 SYDVKM. The V end was cut by 1 base, the J end by 4 bases, with 8 bases between. This CDR3 spans 14 amino acids. The full variable domain, with the rest looked up from reference TRBV28 and TRBJ1-5, is DVKVTQSSRYLVKRTGEKVFLECVQDMDHENMFWYRQDPGLGLRLIYFSYDVKMKEKGDIPEGYSVSREKKERFSLILESASTNQTSMYLCASSLSGGNQPQHFGDGTRLSIL.